These T cell receptor beta chains were read from a single sample in a study of OX40 agonist ivuxolimab in advanced cancers. TCRdb's copy holds only in-frame clones and misses some; the assay was immunoSEQ multiplex PCR. The sample lists about 73,000 clones; around nine tenths were seen once. The sequences come from CD4+ or CD8+ T cells sorted from blood, collected in a trial of the OX40 agonist ivuxolimab. The receptors stem from an adult with an advanced solid tumor such as melanoma, head and neck, liver or kidney cancer. Both conserved end residues are part of each CDR3. D genes are given only for firm matches. Only part of the rows carry a size: once, few, many, or a class if the clone is expanded.

abundance: once; v_gene: TRBV21-1; j_gene: TRBJ2-5; d_gene: -; CDR3aa: CASSFRETSGSGVTQYF; CDR3nt: TGTGCCAGCAGCTTTCGCGAGACTAGCGGGAGTGGGGTGACCCAGTACTTC
abundance: -; v_gene: TRBV19; j_gene: TRBJ2-1; d_gene: TRBD2; CDR3aa: CASSTLAGAQEQFF; CDR3nt: TGTGCCAGTAGTACCCTAGCGGGAGCGCAGGAGCAGTTCTTC
abundance: -; v_gene: TRBV5-5; j_gene: TRBJ2-2; d_gene: -; CDR3aa: CASSPDSQALTGELFF; CDR3nt: TGTGCCAGCAGCCCCGATTCGCAGGCCCTCACCGGGGAGCTGTTTTTT
abundance: -; v_gene: TRBV30; j_gene: TRBJ2-7; d_gene: -; CDR3aa: CAWSWRVDGEQYF; CDR3nt: TGTGCCTGGAGCTGGAGGGTGGATGGCGAGCAGTACTTC
abundance: few; v_gene: TRBV4-1; j_gene: TRBJ2-5; d_gene: TRBD2; CDR3aa: CASSQDIRTSGRRETQYF; CDR3nt: TGCGCCAGCAGCCAAGATATTAGGACTAGCGGGAGGAGAGAGACCCAGTACTTC
abundance: -; v_gene: TRBV2; j_gene: TRBJ2-7; d_gene: TRBD1; CDR3aa: CASTRQGAEEQYF; CDR3nt: TGTGCCAGCACCCGACAGGGGGCTGAAGAGCAGTACTTC
abundance: once; v_gene: TRBV30; j_gene: TRBJ1-3; d_gene: TRBD1; CDR3aa: CAYFTRAGGPSSGNTIYF; CDR3nt: TGTGCCTACTTCACCCGGGCAGGGGGACCGAGCTCTGGAAACACCATATATTTT
abundance: -; v_gene: TRBV2; j_gene: TRBJ2-7; d_gene: TRBD1; CDR3aa: CASGGTGVHEQYF; CDR3nt: TGTGCCAGCGGTGGGACAGGGGTTCACGAGCAGTACTTC
abundance: -; v_gene: TRBV15; j_gene: TRBJ2-5; d_gene: TRBD1; CDR3aa: CATSRRQGARETQYF; CDR3nt: TGTGCCACCAGCAGAAGACAGGGGGCGCGGGAGACCCAGTACTTC
abundance: -; v_gene: TRBV11-3; j_gene: TRBJ2-7; d_gene: TRBD2; CDR3aa: CASSSSGRARAEQYF; CDR3nt: TGTGCCAGCAGCTCTAGCGGGAGGGCCCGGGCCGAGCAGTACTTC
abundance: -; v_gene: TRBV5-5; j_gene: TRBJ1-1; d_gene: -; CDR3aa: CASSLGDRNAFF; CDR3nt: TGTGCCAGCAGCTTGGGTGACAGAAATGCTTTCTTT
abundance: once; v_gene: TRBV30; j_gene: TRBJ2-6; d_gene: -; CDR3aa: CAWSVLTVSGANVLTF; CDR3nt: TGTGCCTGGAGTGTACTAACCGTCTCTGGGGCCAACGTCCTGACTTTC